The text below deals with one T cell receptor beta chain. The data stem from a study of blood T cells in healthy people across ages. Per germline, CDR1 SGDLS and CDR2 YYNGEE. Between the trimmed V and J ends, which lost 0 bases and 1 base, there was a span of 12 bases. This CDR3 has 16 residues. A second about 6 to 12 cycle PCR used barcoded and J-beta primers. TCRdb reprocessed the 5' RACE reads with MiXCR, giving one entry per CDR3 protein. The profile shows 600,000 to 900,000 distinct CDR3 sequences, around 24% of them singletons. The data also belong to a second study, concerning T cells of mothers and their children. That paper adds: Evidence of persistent microchimeric T cell clones was absent.

Sequenced material: blood. The sequence was obtained from a boy between 5 and 17 years old in good health. This sequence joins TRBV9 and TRBJ2-3; D gene uncertain. The CDR3 nucleotides are TGTGCCAGCAGCGTAGGAGGCTCCCTTGGCACAGATACGCAGTATTTT. Translating gives CASSVGGSLGTDTQYF.